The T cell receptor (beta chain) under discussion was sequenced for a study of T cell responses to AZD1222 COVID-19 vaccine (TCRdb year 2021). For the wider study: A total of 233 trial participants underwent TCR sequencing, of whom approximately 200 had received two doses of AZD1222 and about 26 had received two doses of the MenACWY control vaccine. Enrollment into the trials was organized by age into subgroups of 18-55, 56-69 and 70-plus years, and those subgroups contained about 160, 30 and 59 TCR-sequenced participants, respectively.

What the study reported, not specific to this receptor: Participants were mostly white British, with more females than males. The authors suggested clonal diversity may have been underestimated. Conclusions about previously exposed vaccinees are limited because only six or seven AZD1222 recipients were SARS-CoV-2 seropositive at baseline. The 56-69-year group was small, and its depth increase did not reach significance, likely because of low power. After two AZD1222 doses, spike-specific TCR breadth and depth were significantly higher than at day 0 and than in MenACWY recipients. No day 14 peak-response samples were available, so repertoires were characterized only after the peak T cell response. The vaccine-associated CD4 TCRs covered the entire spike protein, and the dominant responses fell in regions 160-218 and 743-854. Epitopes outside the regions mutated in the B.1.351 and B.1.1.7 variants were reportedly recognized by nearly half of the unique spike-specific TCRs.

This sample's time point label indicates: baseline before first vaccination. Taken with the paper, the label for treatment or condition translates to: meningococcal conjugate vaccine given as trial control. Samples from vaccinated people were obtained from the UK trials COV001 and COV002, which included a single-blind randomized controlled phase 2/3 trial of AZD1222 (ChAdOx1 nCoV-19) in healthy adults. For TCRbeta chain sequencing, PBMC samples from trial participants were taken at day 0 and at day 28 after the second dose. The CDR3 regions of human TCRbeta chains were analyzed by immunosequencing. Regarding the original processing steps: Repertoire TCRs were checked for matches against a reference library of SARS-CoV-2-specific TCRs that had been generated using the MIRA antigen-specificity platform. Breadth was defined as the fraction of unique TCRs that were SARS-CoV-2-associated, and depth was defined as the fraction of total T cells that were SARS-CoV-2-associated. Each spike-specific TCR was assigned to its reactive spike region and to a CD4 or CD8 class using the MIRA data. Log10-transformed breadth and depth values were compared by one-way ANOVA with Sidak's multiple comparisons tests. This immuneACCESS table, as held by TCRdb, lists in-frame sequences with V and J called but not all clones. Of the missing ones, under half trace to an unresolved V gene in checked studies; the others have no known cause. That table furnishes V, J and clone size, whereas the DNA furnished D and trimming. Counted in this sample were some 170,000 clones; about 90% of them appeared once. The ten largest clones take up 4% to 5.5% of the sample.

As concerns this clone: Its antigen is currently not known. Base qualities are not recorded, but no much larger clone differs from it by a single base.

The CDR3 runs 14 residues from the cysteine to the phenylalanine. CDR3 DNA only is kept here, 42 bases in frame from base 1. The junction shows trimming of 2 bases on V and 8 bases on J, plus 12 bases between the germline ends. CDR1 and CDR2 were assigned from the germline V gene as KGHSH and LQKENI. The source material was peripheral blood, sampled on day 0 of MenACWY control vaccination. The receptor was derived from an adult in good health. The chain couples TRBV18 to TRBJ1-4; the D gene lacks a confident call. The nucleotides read TGTGCCAGCTCACCAGCAAGGTCGGAAGAAAAACTGTTTTTT. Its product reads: CASSPARSEEKLFF.